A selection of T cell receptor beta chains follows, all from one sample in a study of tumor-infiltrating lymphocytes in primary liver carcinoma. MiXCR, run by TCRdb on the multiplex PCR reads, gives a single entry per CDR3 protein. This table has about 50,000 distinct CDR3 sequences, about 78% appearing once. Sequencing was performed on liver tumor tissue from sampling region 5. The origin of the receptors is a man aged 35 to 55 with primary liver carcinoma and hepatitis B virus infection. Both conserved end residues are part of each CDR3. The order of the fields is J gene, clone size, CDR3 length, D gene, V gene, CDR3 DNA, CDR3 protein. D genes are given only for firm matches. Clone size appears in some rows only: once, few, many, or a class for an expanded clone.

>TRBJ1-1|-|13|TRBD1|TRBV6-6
TGTGTCAGCATCACAGGGGGGACTACTGAAGCGCTCTTT
CVSITGGTTEALF
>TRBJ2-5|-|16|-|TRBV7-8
TGTGCCAGCGGCTTGGTAACGACAGGCCTACAAGAGACCCAGTACTTC
CASGLVTTGLQETQYF
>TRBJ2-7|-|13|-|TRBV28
TGTGCCAGCAGTTTACTGGGGCCCGTGGGGCGGTACTTC
CASSLLGPVGRYF
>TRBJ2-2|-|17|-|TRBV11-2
TGTGCCAGTAGCTTAGATTATCGGGGTATGGACACCGGGGAGCTGTTTTTT
CASSLDYRGMDTGELFF
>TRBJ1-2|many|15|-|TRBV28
TGTGCCAGCACCGCGGCGGGGGGAGTTAACTATGGCTACACCTTC
CASTAAGGVNYGYTF
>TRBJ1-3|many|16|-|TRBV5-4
TGTGCCAGCAGCTTGAAAGGCCCCGTCTCTGGAAACACCATATATTTT
CASSLKGPVSGNTIYF
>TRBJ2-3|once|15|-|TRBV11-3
TGTGCCATCAGTCCCGGAGGGGAAGGCACAGATATGCAGTATTTT
CAISPGGEGTDMQYF
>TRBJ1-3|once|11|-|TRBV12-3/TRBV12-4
TGTGCCAGCAGTTTAGCCACCACCATATATTTT
CASSLATTIYF
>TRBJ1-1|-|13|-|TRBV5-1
TGCACCAGCAGCTCAATGGGAAACACTGAAGCTTTCTTT
CTSSSMGNTEAFF
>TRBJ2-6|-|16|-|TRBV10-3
TGTGCCATGAGTGGTGGCCAGGAGGCTGGGGCCAACGTCCTGACTTTT
CAMSGGQEAGANVLTF
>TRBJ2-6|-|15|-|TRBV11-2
TGTGCCACCCAGCGGCCGCGCCCAGGGACCAACGTCCTGACTTTC
CATQRPRPGTNVLTF
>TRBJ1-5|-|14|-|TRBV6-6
TGTACCAGCAGTTACAAGACAGGTGATCAGCCCCAGCATTTT
CTSSYKTGDQPQHF
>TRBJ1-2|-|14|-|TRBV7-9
TGTGTCAGCAGGTGGGATAGGGGGTTTCATGGCTACACCTTC
CVSRWDRGFHGYTF
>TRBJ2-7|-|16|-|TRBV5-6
TGTGCCAGCAGCTTGTCGGGGGTAACTGGCACCTACGAGCAGTACTTC
CASSLSGVTGTYEQYF
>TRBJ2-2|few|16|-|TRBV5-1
TGCGCCAGCAGCTTGGACGCCCCAACGGGAGCCGGGGAGCTGTTCTTT
CASSLDAPTGAGELFF
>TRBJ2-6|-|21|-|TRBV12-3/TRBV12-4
TGTGAAAGCAGTCGGACCCGACTAGTCCCCGGTCGGGCCTTTGGGGCCAACGTCCTGACTTTC
CESSRTRLVPGRAFGANVLTF
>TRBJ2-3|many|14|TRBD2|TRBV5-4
TGTGCCAGCAGCTCGACTAGCGGGAGCGATACGCAGTATTTT
CASSSTSGSDTQYF
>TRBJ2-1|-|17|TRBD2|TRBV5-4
TGTGCCAGCAGTCTCGCGACTAGCGTGAGGCTCTACAATGAGCAGTTCTTC
CASSLATSVRLYNEQFF
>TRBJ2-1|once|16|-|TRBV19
TGTGCCAGTACACCCCATGAAGGGGGAGGGACCAATGAGCAGTTCTTC
CASTPHEGGGTNEQFF
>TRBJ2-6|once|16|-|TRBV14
TGTGACAGCAGTTCCACCCAGACGGGGCACGCCAACGTCCTGACTTTC
CDSSSTQTGHANVLTF
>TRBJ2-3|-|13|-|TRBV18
TGTGCCAGCTCAACAACTAGAACGGATACGCAGTATTTT
CASSTTRTDTQYF
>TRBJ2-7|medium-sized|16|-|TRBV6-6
TGTGCCAGCAGTCATTCCCCGGGACGCAGCTCCTACGAGCAGTACTTC
CASSHSPGRSSYEQYF
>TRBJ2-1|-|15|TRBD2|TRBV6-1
TGTGCCAGCAGTCTAAGCGGGAGAAGCTTTCATGAGCAGCTCTTC
CASSLSGRSFHEQLF
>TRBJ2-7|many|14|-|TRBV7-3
TGTGCCAGCAGCCCCCCCAAGGGGAGAAACGAGCAGTACTTC
CASSPPKGRNEQYF
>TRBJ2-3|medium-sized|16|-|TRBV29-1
TGCAGCGTCGCTGGAGTGGACGGACGTAGCACAGATACGCAGTATTTT
CSVAGVDGRSTDTQYF
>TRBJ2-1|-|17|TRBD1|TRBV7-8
TGTACCAGCAGCTTCGGACAGGTGGCCCTGAGACATAATGAGCAGTTCTTC
CTSSFGQVALRHNEQFF
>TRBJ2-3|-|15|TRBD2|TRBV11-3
TGTGCCAGCGGTTTTAGCGGGAGGCGCACAGATACGCAGTATTTT
CASGFSGRRTDTQYF